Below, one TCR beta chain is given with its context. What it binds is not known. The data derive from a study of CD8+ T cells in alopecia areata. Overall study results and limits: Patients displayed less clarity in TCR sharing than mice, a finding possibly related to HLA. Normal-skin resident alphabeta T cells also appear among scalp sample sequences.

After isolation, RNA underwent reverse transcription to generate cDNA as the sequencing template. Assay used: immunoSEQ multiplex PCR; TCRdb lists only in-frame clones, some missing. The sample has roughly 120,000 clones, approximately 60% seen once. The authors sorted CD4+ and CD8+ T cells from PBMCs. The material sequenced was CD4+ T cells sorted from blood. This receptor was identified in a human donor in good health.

Here the CDR3 DNA reads TGTGCCTGGAGTGGTCGGATTTCTGGGGCCAACGTCCTGACTTTC. This sequence encodes CAWSGRISGANVLTF. The genes are TRBV30 and TRBJ2-6; D remains ambiguous. The CDR3 runs 15 residues. Germline CDR1 GTSNPN, CDR2 SVGIG (reference sequence). V lost 1 base to trimming and J lost 1 base, with 8 bases between them.